This is a list of T cell receptor beta chains from one sample in a study of cytomegalovirus exposure and HLA in healthy donors. Profiled with immunoSEQ multiplex PCR; TCRdb holds only in-frame clones, not every one. The table has 220,000 or so clones, less than 85% seen once. Sequenced sample: PBMCs. The receptors stem from a young woman in good health and CMV-seronegative. CDR3s include the opening cysteine and the closing phenylalanine or tryptophan. Fields, in order: D gene, V gene, CDR3 length, J gene, clone size, CDR3 DNA, CDR3 protein. D genes are given only for firm matches. Some rows have no size entry. The others give once, few or many, or a class for an expanded clone.

-,TRBV30,12,TRBJ1-1,-,TGTGCCTGGGCGGACGGCAGAGGAGAAGCTTTCTTT,CAWADGRGEAFF
TRBD1,TRBV7-3,14,TRBJ2-5,few,TGTGCCAGCAGCTCTGGACAGGGGGGAAAGACCCAGTACTTC,CASSSGQGGKTQYF
-,TRBV9,14,TRBJ2-1,-,TGTGCCAGCAGCGTAGGAGGCCAAACGAATGAGCAGTTCTTC,CASSVGGQTNEQFF
-,TRBV30,13,TRBJ1-2,-,TGTGCCTGGAGTGTACAGGGTACTTCTGGCTACACCTTC,CAWSVQGTSGYTF
TRBD2,TRBV30,12,TRBJ2-7,-,TGTGCCTCGGAGCGGGGGGCCCACGAGCAGTACTTC,CASERGAHEQYF
-,TRBV27,13,TRBJ2-7,-,TGTGCCAGCAGTTTTGATGAAACCTACGAGCAGTACTTC,CASSFDETYEQYF
-,TRBV9,12,TRBJ2-1,-,TGTGCCAGCAGCGTGGGGGATAATGAGCAGTTCTTC,CASSVGDNEQFF
-,TRBV9,12,TRBJ2-5,-,TGTGCCAGCAGCGTAGCTCAAGAGACCCAGTACTTC,CASSVAQETQYF
-,TRBV7-2,14,TRBJ2-6,-,TGTGCCAGCAGCCTAAAATCTGGGGCCAACGTCCTGACTTTC,CASSLKSGANVLTF
-,TRBV9,14,TRBJ1-1,-,TGTGCCAGCAGCGCAAGGTTGAGGGACACTGAAGCTTTCTTT,CASSARLRDTEAFF
-,TRBV4-1,15,TRBJ2-1,-,TGCGCCAGCAGCCAAGATCGACTAGCCTACAATGAGCAGTTCTTC,CASSQDRLAYNEQFF
-,TRBV2,12,TRBJ1-5,-,TGTGCCAGCAGGGATAGCAATCAGCCCCAGCATTTT,CASRDSNQPQHF
-,TRBV5-1,14,TRBJ2-4,-,TGCGCCAGCAGCTTGGCCGGGTCCAAAAACATTCAGTACTTC,CASSLAGSKNIQYF
-,TRBV6-6,14,TRBJ1-1,-,TGTGCCAGCAGTTACTCCCTCAGGCGCTCTGAAGCTTTCTTT,CASSYSLRRSEAFF
-,TRBV27,16,TRBJ2-7,-,TGTGCCAGCAGTTTGTCTAGGGGGCGGGGGGTCTACGAGCAGTACTTC,CASSLSRGRGVYEQYF
-,TRBV29-1,13,TRBJ2-3,-,TGCAGCCACTCTAGGGGGAGCACAGATACGCAGTATTTT,CSHSRGSTDTQYF
TRBD2,TRBV2,15,TRBJ2-7,-,TGTGCCAGCAGACCAGGGACTAGCGGGAGCTACGAGCAGTACTTC,CASRPGTSGSYEQYF